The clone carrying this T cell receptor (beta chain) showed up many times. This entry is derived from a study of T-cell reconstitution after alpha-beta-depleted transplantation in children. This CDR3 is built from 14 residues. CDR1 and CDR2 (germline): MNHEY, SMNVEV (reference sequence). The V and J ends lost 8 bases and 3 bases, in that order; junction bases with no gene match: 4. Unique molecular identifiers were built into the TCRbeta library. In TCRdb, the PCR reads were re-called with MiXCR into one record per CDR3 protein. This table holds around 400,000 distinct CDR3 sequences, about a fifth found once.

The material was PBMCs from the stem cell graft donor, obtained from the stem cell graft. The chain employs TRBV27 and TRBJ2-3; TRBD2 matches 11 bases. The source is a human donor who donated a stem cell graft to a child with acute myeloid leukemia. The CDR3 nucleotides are TGTGCCAGCGGTAGACTAGCGGGAACAGATACGCAGTATTTT. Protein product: CASGRLAGTDTQYF.